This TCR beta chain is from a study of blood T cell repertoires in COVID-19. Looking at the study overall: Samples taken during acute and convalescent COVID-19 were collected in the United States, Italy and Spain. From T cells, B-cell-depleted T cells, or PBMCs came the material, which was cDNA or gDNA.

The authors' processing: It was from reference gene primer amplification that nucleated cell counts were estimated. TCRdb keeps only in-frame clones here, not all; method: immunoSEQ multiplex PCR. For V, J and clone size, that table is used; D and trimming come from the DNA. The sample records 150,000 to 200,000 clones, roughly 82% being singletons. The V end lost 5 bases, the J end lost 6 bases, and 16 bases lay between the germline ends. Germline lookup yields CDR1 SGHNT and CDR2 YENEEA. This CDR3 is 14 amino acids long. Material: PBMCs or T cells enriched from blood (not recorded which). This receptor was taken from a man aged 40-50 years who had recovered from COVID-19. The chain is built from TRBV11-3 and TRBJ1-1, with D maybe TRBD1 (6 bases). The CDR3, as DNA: TGTGCCAGCAGCGCACAGGGTAGGTCGGCTGAAGCTTTCTTT. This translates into CASSAQGRSAEAFF. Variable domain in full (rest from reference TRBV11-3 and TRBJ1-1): EAGVVQSPRYKIIEKKQPVAFWCNPISGHNTLYWYLQNLGQGPELLIRYENEEAVDDSQLPKDRFSAERLKGVDSTLKIQPAELGDSAVYLCASSAQGRSAEAFFGQGTRLTVV.